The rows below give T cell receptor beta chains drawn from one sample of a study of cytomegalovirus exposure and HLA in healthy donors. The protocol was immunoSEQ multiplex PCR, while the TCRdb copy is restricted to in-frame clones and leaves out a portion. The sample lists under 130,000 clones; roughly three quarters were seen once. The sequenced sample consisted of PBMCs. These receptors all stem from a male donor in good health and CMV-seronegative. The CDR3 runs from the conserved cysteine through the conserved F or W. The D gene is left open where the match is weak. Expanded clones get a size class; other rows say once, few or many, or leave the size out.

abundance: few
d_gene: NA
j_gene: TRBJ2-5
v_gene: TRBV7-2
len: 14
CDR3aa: CASSSTGIQETQYF
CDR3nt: TGTGCCAGCAGCTCTACAGGGATCCAAGAGACCCAGTACTTC

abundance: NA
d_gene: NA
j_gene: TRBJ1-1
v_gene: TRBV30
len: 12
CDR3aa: CAWSVTGPEAFF
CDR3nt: TGTGCCTGGAGTGTCACAGGCCCTGAAGCTTTCTTT

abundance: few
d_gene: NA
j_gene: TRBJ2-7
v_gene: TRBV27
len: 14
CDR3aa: CASSPTTVHYEQYF
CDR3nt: TGTGCCAGCAGCCCCACCACAGTTCACTACGAGCAGTACTTC

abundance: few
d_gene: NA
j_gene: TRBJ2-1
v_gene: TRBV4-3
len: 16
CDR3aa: CASSQSSLGLHDEQFF
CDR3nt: TGCGCCAGCAGCCAATCTAGCTTGGGCCTACATGATGAGCAGTTCTTC

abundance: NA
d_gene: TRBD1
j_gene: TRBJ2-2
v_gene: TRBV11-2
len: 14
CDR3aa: CASSLQGAGGELFF
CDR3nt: TGTGCCAGCAGCTTACAGGGGGCGGGCGGGGAGCTGTTTTTT

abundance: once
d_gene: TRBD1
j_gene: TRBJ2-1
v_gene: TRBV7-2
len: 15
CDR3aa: CASSLGQGVRNEQFF
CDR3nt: TGTGCCAGCAGCTTAGGACAGGGGGTTAGGAATGAGCAGTTCTTC

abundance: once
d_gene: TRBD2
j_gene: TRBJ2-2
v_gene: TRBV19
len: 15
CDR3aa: CASKAGRGDTGELFF
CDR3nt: TGTGCCAGTAAAGCAGGACGGGGGGACACCGGGGAGCTGTTTTTT

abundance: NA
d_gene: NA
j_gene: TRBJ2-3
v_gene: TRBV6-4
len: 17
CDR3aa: CASSDSPAGLLADTQYF
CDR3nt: TGTGCCAGCAGTGACTCACCCGCGGGCCTCTTGGCAGATACGCAGTATTTT

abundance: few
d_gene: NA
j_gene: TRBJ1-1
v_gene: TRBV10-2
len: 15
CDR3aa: CASGRGGAINTEAFF
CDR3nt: TGCGCCAGCGGTAGAGGGGGGGCGATTAACACTGAAGCTTTCTTT

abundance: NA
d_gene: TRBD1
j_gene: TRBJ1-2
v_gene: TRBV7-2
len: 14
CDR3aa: CASSFNRGDYGYTF
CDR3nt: TGTGCCAGCAGCTTCAACAGGGGAGACTATGGCTACACCTTC

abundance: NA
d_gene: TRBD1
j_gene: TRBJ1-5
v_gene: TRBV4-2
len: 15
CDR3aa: CASSHGQGPYQPQHF
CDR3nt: TGTGCCAGCAGCCACGGACAGGGCCCCTATCAGCCCCAGCATTTT

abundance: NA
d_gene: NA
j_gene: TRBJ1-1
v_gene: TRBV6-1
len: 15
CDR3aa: CASSPAGTVNTEAFF
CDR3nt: TGTGCCAGCAGTCCAGCAGGAACAGTGAACACTGAAGCTTTCTTT

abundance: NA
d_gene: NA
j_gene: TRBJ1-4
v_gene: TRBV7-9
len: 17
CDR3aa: CSSSSLGVRAASRKLFF
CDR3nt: TGTTCCAGCAGCTCCCTCGGCGTCAGGGCGGCTTCAAGAAAACTGTTTTTT

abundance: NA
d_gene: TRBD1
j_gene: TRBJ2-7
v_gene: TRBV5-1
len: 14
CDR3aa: CASSRGQGEGEQYF
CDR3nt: TGCGCCAGCAGCCGGGGACAGGGGGAGGGCGAGCAGTACTTC

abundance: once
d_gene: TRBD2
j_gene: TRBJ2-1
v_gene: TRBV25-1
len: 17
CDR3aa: CASSEPSGSRFWNEQFF
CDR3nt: TGTGCCAGCAGTGAACCCAGCGGGAGCAGGTTCTGGAATGAGCAGTTCTTC

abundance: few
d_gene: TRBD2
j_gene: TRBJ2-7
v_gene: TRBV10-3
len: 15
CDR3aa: CAIRGGREPGYEQYF
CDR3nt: TGTGCCATCCGGGGCGGGCGGGAGCCCGGGTACGAGCAGTACTTC

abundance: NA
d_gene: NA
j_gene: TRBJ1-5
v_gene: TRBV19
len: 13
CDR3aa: CASRWGGNWAQHF
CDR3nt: TGTGCCAGTAGGTGGGGGGGAAATTGGGCCCAGCATTTT

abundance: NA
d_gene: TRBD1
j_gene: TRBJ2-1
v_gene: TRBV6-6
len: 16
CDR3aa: CASSYPGTGGYNEQFF
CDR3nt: TGTGCCAGCAGTTACCCCGGGACAGGGGGCTACAATGAGCAGTTCTTC

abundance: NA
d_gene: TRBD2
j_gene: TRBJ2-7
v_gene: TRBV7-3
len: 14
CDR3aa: CASSWTSGSYEQYF
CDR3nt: TGTGCCAGCAGCTGGACTAGCGGCTCCTACGAGCAGTACTTC

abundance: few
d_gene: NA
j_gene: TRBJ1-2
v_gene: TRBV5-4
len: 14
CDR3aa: CASSPTGSGYGYTF
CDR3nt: TGTGCCAGCAGCCCTACAGGGTCCGGCTATGGCTACACCTTC

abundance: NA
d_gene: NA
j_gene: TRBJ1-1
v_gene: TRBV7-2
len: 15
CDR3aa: CASSLLGGRVTEAFF
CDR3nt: TGTGCCAGCAGCTTATTGGGAGGGAGGGTGACTGAAGCTTTCTTT

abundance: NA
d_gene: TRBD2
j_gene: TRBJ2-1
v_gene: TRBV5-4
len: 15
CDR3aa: CASSQTSGSYNEQFF
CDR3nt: TGTGCCAGCAGCCAAACTAGCGGGAGCTACAATGAGCAGTTCTTC

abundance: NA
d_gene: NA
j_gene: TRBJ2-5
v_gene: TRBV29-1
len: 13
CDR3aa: CSVRGLLQETQYF
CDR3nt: TGCAGCGTCCGGGGACTCCTACAAGAGACCCAGTACTTC

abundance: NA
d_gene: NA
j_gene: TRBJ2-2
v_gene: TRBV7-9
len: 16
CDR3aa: CASSTGRQGNTGELFF
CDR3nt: TGTGCCAGCTCCACCGGGAGACAGGGGAACACCGGGGAGCTGTTTTTT